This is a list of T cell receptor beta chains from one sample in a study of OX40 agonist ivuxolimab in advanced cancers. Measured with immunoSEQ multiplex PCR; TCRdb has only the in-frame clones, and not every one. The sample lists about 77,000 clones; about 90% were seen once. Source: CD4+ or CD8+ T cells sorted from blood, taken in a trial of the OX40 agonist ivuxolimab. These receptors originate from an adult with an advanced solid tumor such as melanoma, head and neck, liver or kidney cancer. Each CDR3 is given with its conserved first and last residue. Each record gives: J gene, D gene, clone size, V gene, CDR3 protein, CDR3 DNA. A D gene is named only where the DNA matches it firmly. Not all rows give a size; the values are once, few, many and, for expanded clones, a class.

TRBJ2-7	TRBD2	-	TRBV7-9	CASSSLAGGKGYEQYF	TGTGCCAGCAGCTCTTTAGCGGGAGGTAAGGGCTACGAGCAGTACTTC
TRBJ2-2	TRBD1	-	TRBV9	CASSRTGSPNTGELFF	TGTGCCAGCAGCCGGACAGGGAGCCCGAACACCGGGGAGCTGTTTTTT
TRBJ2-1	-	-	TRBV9	CASSVVRHPEGNEQFF	TGTGCCAGCAGCGTAGTGCGTCACCCAGAGGGCAATGAGCAGTTCTTC
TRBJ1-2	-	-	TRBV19	CASSPRDRLRVGYTF	TGTGCCAGTAGTCCTCGGGACCGCTTAAGGGTTGGCTACACCTTC
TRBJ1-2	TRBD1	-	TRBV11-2	CASSSSRTGQNYDYTF	TGTGCCAGCAGCTCTTCCCGGACAGGGCAAAACTATGACTACACCTTC
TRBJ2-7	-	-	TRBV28	CATTLTGTYEQYF	TGTGCCACGACACTGACGGGGACCTACGAGCAGTACTTC
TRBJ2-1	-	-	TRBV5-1	CASSPVGIPYNEQFF	TGCGCCAGCAGCCCCGTCGGGATACCCTACAATGAGCAGTTCTTC
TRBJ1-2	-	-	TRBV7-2	CASSFDLNGGYTF	TGTGCCAGCAGCTTCGACCTCAATGGAGGCTACACCTTC
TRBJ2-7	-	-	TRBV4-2	CASSRLQAESSYEQYF	TGTGCCAGCAGCCGCCTTCAGGCGGAGAGCTCCTACGAGCAGTACTTC
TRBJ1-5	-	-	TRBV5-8	CASSLNTRGLGNQPQHF	TGTGCCAGCAGCTTGAATACCCGGGGGCTTGGGAATCAGCCCCAGCATTTT
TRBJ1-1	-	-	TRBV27	CASSLVAGTEAFF	TGTGCCAGCAGTTTAGTTGCCGGGACCGAAGCTTTCTTT
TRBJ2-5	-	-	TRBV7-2	CASSSGAHQETQYF	TGTGCCAGCAGCTCGGGGGCCCATCAAGAGACCCAGTACTTC
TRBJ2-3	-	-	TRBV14	CASSLTGYTQYF	TGTGCCAGCAGCCTAACAGGGTATACGCAGTATTTT
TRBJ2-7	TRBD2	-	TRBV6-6	CASSSLSGRAGYEQYF	TGTGCCAGCAGTTCCCTTAGCGGGAGGGCCGGGTACGAGCAGTACTTC
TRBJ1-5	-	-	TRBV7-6	CASSLEPGQPQHF	TGTGCCAGCAGCTTAGAACCGGGTCAGCCCCAGCATTTT
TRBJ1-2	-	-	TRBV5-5	CASSGARATLAGYTF	TGTGCCAGCAGCGGCGCCCGGGCGACATTAGCTGGCTACACCTTC
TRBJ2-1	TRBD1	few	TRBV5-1	CASSFGQVGDEQFF	TGCGCCAGCAGCTTCGGACAGGTGGGCGATGAGCAGTTCTTC
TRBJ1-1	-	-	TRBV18	CASSPATQMNTEAFF	TGTGCCAGCTCACCCGCGACCCAGATGAACACTGAAGCTTTCTTT
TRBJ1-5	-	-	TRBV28	CASMGSLNQPQHF	TGTGCCAGTATGGGGAGTCTCAATCAGCCCCAGCATTTT
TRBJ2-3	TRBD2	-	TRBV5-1	CASSLGSGRVPDTQYF	TGCGCCAGCAGCTTAGGGAGCGGGAGGGTTCCAGATACGCAGTATTTT
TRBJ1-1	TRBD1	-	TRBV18	CASSPPGTANTEAFF	TGTGCCAGCTCACCGCCTGGGACAGCGAACACTGAAGCTTTCTTT
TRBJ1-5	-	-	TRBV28	CASSSRGANQPQHF	TGTGCCAGCAGTTCCCGGGGAGCAAATCAGCCCCAGCATTTT
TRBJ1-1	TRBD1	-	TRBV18	CASSPPTGGVRAEAFF	TGTGCCAGCTCACCACCGACAGGGGGCGTGAGGGCTGAAGCTTTCTTT
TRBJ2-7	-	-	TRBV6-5	CASTNGGYEQYF	TGTGCCAGCACCAACGGAGGCTACGAGCAGTACTTC